The entry below gives a single T cell receptor beta chain sequence along with its context. The sample comes from a study of OX40 agonist ivuxolimab in advanced cancers. Study details: Patients enrolled in dose escalation were diagnosed with hepatocellular carcinoma, melanoma, renal cell or head and neck cancer.

The data were produced by immunoSEQ multiplex PCR, yet TCRdb's version contains in-frame clones alone and is incomplete. The repertoire has some 67,000 clones, approximately 80% of them found once; the top ten carry 5.5% to 6%. CDR3 size: 14 residues. Germline CDR1 MRHNA, CDR2 SNTAGT. Germline trimming cut 3 bases from V and 7 bases from J; bases unmatched to any gene: 3. The sequencing here drew on CD4+ or CD8+ T cells sorted from blood, taken in a trial of the OX40 agonist ivuxolimab. The rearrangement uses TRBV6-4 and TRBJ2-1; 10 bases line up with TRBD1. The TCR originated in an adult with an advanced solid tumor such as melanoma, head and neck, liver or kidney cancer. CDR3 sequence reads: CASSERTGGNEQFF. The CDR3 DNA sequence: TGTGCCAGCAGTGAAAGGACAGGGGGTAATGAGCAGTTCTTC.